This TCR beta chain was observed in a study of cytomegalovirus exposure and HLA in healthy donors. This table comes from immunoSEQ multiplex PCR, and its TCRdb copy is limited to in-frame clones, with some not included. Among 200,000 to 250,000 clones, about 89% were seen once, and the ten largest hold 1% to 1.2%. The CDR3 runs 15 residues. Germline CDR1 and CDR2: SGHNT and YYREEE (reference sequence). J gave up 4 bases and V 4 bases, and 8 bases lay outside the gene matches. This sequence joins TRBV5-4 and TRBJ1-2, with 9 bases that match TRBD1. The clonotype comes from a young woman in good health and CMV-seronegative. Sequenced sample: PBMCs. The CDR3 loop is CASSGGDRGSYGYTF. CDR3 sequence (DNA): TGTGCCAGCAGCGGGGGTGACAGGGGGAGCTATGGCTACACCTTC.